This T cell receptor (beta chain) was observed in a study of T cells after posttransplantation cyclophosphamide. After removal of 3 bases from V and 4 bases from J, the junction contained 7 bases not matched to a gene. This CDR3 contains 16 residues. Germline CDR1 is KGHSH and CDR2 is LQKENI. Sequencing used immunoSEQ multiplex PCR; TCRdb keeps in-frame clones, though not all of them. The sample holds 10,000 to 15,000 clones; roughly 2% are singletons and the top ten take about 14%. Treatment was busulfan-fludarabine conditioning, a marrow graft, and cyclophosphamide on days +3 and +4. The chain carries TRBV18 and TRBJ2-3; 10 bases agree with TRBD2. The source was PBMCs, collected after allogeneic stem cell transplant with posttransplant cyclophosphamide. The receptor comes from a male patient in his thirties who received an allogeneic stem cell transplant from a related donor, was CMV-positive, and had no GVHD. Some T cells may trace back to the graft donor. The CDR3 DNA sequence: TGTGCCAGCTCACCGTATAGCGGGGGGTCCGCAGATACGCAGTATTTT. Its protein product is CASSPYSGGSADTQYF.